The rows below give T cell receptor beta chains drawn from one sample of a study of cytomegalovirus exposure and HLA in healthy donors. Clones were read by immunoSEQ multiplex PCR, and TCRdb kept only the in-frame ones, dropping some. This table holds roughly 200,000 clones, 70% to 90% found once. Sequencing input: PBMCs. Every receptor here comes from a woman aged 45-59 years in good health and CMV-seronegative. The conserved cysteine and the conserved F or W are not part of the CDR3 here.

ASRNGAGTGELF	TRBV27	12	TRBJ2-2
ASRKTVITGELF	TRBV19	12	TRBJ2-2
ASSSTRVLWNEQF	TRBV7-8	13	TRBJ2-1
ASSPTPGGEQY	TRBV7-2	11	TRBJ2-7
ASSFEGLSSYEQY	TRBV5-1	13	TRBJ2-7
ASSVSGTLVEAF	TRBV19	12	TRBJ1-1
AWSRGRTYNEQF	TRBV30	12	TRBJ2-1
ASSVASGYYNEQF	TRBV9	13	TRBJ2-1
SVEQGADYGYT	TRBV29-1	11	TRBJ1-2
SSSLEGGWLVAETQY	TRBV7-9	15	TRBJ2-5
ASRVQGTNTGELF	TRBV28	13	TRBJ2-2
ASSEPRGAGVVGELF	TRBV25-1	15	TRBJ2-2
ASRQTASTDTQY	TRBV6-4	12	TRBJ2-3
ASSLVVAGGGEQF	TRBV7-2	13	TRBJ2-1